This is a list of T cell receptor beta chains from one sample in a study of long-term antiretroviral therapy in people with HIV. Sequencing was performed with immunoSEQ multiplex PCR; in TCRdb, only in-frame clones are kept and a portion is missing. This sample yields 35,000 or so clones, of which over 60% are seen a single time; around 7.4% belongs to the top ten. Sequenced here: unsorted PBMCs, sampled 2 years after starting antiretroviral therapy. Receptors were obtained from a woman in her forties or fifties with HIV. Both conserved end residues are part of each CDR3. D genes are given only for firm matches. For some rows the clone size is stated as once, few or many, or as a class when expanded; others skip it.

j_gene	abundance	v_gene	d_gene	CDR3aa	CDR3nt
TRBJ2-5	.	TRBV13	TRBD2	CASSLPPTSGKETQYF	TGTGCCAGCAGCTTACCCCCGACTAGCGGAAAAGAGACCCAGTACTTC
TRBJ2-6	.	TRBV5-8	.	CASSLDRATGANVLTF	TGTGCCAGCAGCTTGGACAGGGCCACCGGGGCCAACGTCCTGACTTTC
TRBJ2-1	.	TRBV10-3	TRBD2	CAISEIGLAGGSMNEQFF	TGTGCCATCAGTGAGATCGGACTAGCGGGGGGTTCTATGAATGAGCAGTTCTTC
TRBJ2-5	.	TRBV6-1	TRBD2	CASSETLAGEETQYF	TGTGCCAGCAGTGAAACACTAGCGGGGGAGGAGACCCAGTACTTC
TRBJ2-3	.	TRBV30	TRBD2	CASGTSGTQYF	TGTGCCTCCGGGACTAGCGGTACGCAGTATTTT
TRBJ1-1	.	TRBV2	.	CASLTDHNTEAFF	TGTGCCAGCTTGACAGATCATAACACTGAAGCTTTCTTT
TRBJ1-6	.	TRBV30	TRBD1	CAWTQDRGRNSPLHF	TGTGCCTGGACCCAGGACAGGGGGCGAAATTCACCCCTCCACTTT
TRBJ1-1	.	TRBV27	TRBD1	CASRSHRGLNTEAFF	TGTGCCAGCAGATCTCACAGGGGCCTGAACACTGAAGCTTTCTTT
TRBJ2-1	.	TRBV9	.	CASSVGSNEQFF	TGTGCCAGCAGCGTAGGAAGCAATGAGCAGTTCTTC
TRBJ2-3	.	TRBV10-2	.	CASSALSTDTQYF	TGCGCCAGCAGTGCACTTAGCACAGATACGCAGTATTTT
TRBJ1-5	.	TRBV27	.	CASSLMGSGQPQHF	TGTGCCAGCAGTTTAATGGGGTCGGGACAGCCCCAGCATTTT
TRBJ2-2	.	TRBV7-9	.	CASSSTAQKTGPNTGELFF	TGTGCCAGCAGCTCGACCGCGCAGAAGACCGGCCCCAACACCGGGGAGCTGTTTTTT
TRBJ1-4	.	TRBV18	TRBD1	CASSYGTGAGEKLFF	TGTGCCAGCTCATACGGGACAGGGGCAGGAGAAAAACTGTTTTTT
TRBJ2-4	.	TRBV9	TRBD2	CASSPIIAGGRQYF	TGTGCCAGCAGCCCCATTATAGCGGGGGGGCGTCAGTACTTC
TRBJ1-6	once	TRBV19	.	CASSRAGTSLFSPLHF	TGTGCCAGTAGTAGGGCCGGGACTTCATTATTTTCACCCCTCCACTTT
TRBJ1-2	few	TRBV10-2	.	CASSENTGTYNYGYTF	TGCGCCAGCAGCGAGAACACAGGGACCTATAACTATGGCTACACCTTC
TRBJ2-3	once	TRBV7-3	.	CASSLRGGTDTQYF	TGTGCCAGCAGCTTAAGAGGGGGGACAGATACGCAGTATTTT
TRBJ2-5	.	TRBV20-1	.	CSNRVQETQYF	TGCAGTAACAGGGTTCAAGAGACCCAGTACTTC
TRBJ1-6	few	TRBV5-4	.	CASSRTQLGNSPLHF	TGTGCCAGCAGCCGGACGCAACTGGGAAATTCACCCCTCCACTTT
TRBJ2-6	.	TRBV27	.	CASSRGANVLTF	TGTGCCAGCAGCCGAGGGGCCAACGTCCTGACTTTC
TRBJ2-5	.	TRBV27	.	CASSLWGAQETQYF	TGTGCCAGCAGTTTATGGGGGGCCCAAGAGACCCAGTACTTC
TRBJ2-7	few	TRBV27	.	CASSLARGAGEQYF	TGTGCCAGCAGTTTAGCCCGGGGGGCGGGGGAGCAGTACTTC
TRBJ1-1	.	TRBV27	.	CASSLSPWTEAFF	TGTGCCAGCAGTTTATCCCCGTGGACTGAAGCTTTCTTT
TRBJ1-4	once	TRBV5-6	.	CASSLTYPGEKLFF	TGTGCCAGCAGCCTAACGTACCCCGGAGAAAAACTGTTTTTT
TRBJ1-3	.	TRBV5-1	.	CASSLLGGQGNTIYF	TGCGCCAGCAGCCTCCTTGGGGGGCAAGGAAACACCATATATTTT
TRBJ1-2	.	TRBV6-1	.	CASSEATLGSYGYTF	TGTGCCAGCAGTGAAGCAACCCTCGGATCCTATGGCTACACCTTC
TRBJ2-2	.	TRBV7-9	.	CASSSTGELFF	TGTGCCAGCAGCTCCACCGGGGAGCTGTTTTTT
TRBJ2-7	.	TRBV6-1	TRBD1	CASSEWDRIYEQYF	TGTGCCAGCAGTGAATGGGACAGAATCTACGAGCAGTACTTC
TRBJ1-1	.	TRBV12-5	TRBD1	CASGQGQGGMNTEAFF	TGTGCTAGTGGTCAGGGACAGGGTGGCATGAACACTGAAGCTTTCTTT
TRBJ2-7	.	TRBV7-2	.	CASSQGGLPSYEQYF	TGTGCCAGCAGCCAGGGGGGGCTCCCCTCCTACGAGCAGTACTTC
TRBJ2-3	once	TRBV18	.	CASSLELSLDTQYF	TGTGCCAGCTCGCTCGAGTTATCGTTAGATACGCAGTATTTT
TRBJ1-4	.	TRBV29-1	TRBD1	CSVGETGGYEKLFF	TGCAGCGTTGGAGAGACAGGGGGTTATGAAAAACTGTTTTTT
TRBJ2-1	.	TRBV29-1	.	CSVGERRGRNEQFF	TGCAGCGTTGGGGAACGGAGGGGTAGGAATGAGCAGTTCTTC
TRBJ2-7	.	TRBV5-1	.	CASSGGDRPYEQYF	TGCGCCAGCAGCGGGGGGGACAGGCCCTACGAGCAGTACTTC
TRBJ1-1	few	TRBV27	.	CASRWTGLNTEAFF	TGTGCCAGCCGCTGGACGGGTCTGAACACTGAAGCTTTCTTT
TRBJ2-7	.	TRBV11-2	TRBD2	CASSLSTSGGYEQYF	TGTGCCAGCAGCTTAAGTACTAGCGGGGGCTACGAGCAGTACTTC
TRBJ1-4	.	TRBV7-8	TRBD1	CASSSRGTALFF	TGTGCCAGCAGCTCCCGAGGGACAGCACTGTTTTTT
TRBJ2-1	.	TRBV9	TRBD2	CASSSGGDSYNEQFF	TGTGCCAGCAGCTCGGGGGGTGACTCCTACAATGAGCAGTTCTTC
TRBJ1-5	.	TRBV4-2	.	CASSQDGNQPQHF	TGTGCCAGCAGCCAAGATGGCAATCAGCCCCAGCATTTT
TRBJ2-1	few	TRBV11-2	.	CASSDTGHSPYNEQFF	TGTGCCAGCAGCGACACGGGACATTCGCCCTACAATGAGCAGTTCTTC
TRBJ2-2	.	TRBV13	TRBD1	CASSLGRQGASVGELFF	TGTGCCAGCAGCTTAGGTCGCCAGGGGGCGTCGGTCGGGGAGCTGTTTTTT
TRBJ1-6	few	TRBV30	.	CAWSLTSYNSPLHF	TGTGCCTGGAGTCTAACATCCTATAATTCACCCCTCCACTTT
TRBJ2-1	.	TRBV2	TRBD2	CASSGLAGNNEQFF	TGTGCCAGCTCGGGACTAGCGGGGAACAATGAGCAGTTCTTC
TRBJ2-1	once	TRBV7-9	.	CASNGGLSYNEQFF	TGTGCCAGCAACGGCGGACTTTCCTACAATGAGCAGTTCTTC
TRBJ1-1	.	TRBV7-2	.	CASSLSSGTEAFF	TGTGCCAGCAGCCTGTCCTCCGGGACAGAAGCTTTCTTT
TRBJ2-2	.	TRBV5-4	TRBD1	CASGRQGATGELFF	TGTGCCAGCGGACGACAGGGGGCGACCGGGGAGCTGTTTTTT
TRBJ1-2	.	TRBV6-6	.	CASSPPTLQGYTF	TGTGCCAGCAGTCCACCGACCCTGCAAGGCTACACCTTC
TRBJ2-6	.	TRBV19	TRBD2	CASSIGGAGANVLTF	TGTGCCAGTAGTATCGGGGGGGCTGGGGCCAACGTCCTGACTTTC
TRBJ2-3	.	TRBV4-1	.	CASSLRTSTSTDTQYF	TGCGCCAGCAGCCTTCGGACATCCACTAGCACAGATACGCAGTATTTT
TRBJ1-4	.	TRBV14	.	CASSQDGRGTEKLFF	TGTGCCAGCAGCCAAGACGGAAGGGGTACTGAAAAACTGTTTTTT
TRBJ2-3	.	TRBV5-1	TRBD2	CASSLQTSGGTDTQYF	TGCGCCAGCAGCCTCCAGACTAGCGGGGGCACAGATACGCAGTATTTT
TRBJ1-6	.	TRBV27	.	CASSSDLDRLHLHF	TGTGCCAGCAGTTCGGACCTCGACAGGTTGCACCTCCACTTT
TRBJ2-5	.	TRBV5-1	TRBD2	CASSSGLAGGRQETQYF	TGCGCCAGCAGCTCCGGACTAGCGGGGGGGCGGCAAGAGACCCAGTACTTC
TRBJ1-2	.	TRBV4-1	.	CASSQGPGGYTF	TGCGCCAGCAGCCAAGGCCCCGGAGGCTACACCTTC
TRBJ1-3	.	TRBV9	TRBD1	CASSAGQGFSGNTIYF	TGTGCCAGCAGCGCGGGACAGGGTTTCTCTGGAAACACCATATATTTT